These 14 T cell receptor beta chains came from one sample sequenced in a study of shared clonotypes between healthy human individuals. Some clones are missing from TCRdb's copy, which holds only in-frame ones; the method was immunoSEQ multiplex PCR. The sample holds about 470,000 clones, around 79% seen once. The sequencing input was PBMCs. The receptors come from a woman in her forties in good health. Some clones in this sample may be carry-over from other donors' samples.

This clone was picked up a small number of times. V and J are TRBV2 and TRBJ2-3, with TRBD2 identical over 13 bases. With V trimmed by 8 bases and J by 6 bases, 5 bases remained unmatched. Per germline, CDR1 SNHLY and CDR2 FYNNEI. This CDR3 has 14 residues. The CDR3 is CASGLAGDDDTQYF. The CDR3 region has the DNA TGTGCCAGCGGACTAGCGGGAGACGACGATACGCAGTATTTT.

The CDR3: CASSTRTGAVVTGELFF. The CDR3 DNA sequence: TGCGCCAGCAGCACTCGGACAGGGGCCGTAGTAACCGGGGAGCTGTTTTTT. The V and J genes are TRBV4-3 and TRBJ2-2, with 9 bases lining up with TRBD1. Germline loops: CDR1 LGHNA, CDR2 YSLEER. The V and J ends lost 5 bases and 5 bases, in that order; junction bases with no gene match: 12. This CDR3 has 17 amino acids.

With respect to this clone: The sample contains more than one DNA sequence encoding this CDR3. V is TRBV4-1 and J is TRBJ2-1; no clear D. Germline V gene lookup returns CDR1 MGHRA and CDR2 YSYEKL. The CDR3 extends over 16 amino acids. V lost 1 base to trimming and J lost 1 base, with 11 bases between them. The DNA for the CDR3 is TGCGCCAGCAGCCAAGTTGACCTGATATCCTACAATGAGCAGTTCTTC. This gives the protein CASSQVDLISYNEQFF.

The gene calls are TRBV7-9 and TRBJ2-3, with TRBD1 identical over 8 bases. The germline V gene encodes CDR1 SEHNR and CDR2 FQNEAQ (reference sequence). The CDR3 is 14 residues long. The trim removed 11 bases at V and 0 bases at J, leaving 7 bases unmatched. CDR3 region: CAAIGDRSTDTQYF. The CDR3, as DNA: TGTGCCGCCATAGGGGACAGGAGCACAGATACGCAGTATTTT.

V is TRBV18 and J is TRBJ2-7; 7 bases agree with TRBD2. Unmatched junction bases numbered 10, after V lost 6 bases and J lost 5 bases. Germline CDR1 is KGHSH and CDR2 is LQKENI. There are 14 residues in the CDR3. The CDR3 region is CASSRAGGRDEQYF. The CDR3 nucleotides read TGTGCCAGCTCCCGAGCGGGCGGGAGAGACGAGCAGTACTTC. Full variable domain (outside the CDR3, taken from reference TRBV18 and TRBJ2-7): NAGVMQNPRHLVRRRGQEARLRCSPMKGHSHVYWYRQLPEEGLKFMVYLQKENIIDESGMPKERFSAEFPKEGPSILRIQQVVRGDSAAYFCASSRAGGRDEQYFGPGTRLTVT.

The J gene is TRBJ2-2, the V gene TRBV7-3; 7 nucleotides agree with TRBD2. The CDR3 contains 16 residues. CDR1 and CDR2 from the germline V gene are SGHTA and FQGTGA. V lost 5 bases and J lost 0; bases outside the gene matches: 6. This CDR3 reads CASSTPAGTNTGELFF. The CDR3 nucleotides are TGTGCCAGCAGCACCCCAGCGGGGACGAACACCGGGGAGCTGTTTTTT.

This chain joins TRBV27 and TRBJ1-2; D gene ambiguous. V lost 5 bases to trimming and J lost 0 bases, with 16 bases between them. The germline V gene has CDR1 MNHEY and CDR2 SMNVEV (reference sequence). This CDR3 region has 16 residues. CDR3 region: CASSQSYSAANYGYTF. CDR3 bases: TGTGCCAGCAGTCAATCCTACAGTGCGGCTAACTATGGCTACACCTTC.

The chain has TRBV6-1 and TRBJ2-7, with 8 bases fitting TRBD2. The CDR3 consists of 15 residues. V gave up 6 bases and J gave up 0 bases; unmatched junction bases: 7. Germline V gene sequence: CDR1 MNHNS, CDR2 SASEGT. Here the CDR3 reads CASSAQLAASYEQYF. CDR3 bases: TGTGCCAGCAGCGCCCAACTAGCGGCCTCCTACGAGCAGTACTTC.

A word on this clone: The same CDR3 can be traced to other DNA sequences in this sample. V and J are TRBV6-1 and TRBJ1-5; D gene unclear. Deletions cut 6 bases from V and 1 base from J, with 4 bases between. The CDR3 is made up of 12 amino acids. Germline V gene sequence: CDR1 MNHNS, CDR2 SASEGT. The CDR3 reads CASRGSNQPQHF. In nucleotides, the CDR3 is TGTGCCAGCAGGGGGAGCAATCAGCCCCAGCATTTT.

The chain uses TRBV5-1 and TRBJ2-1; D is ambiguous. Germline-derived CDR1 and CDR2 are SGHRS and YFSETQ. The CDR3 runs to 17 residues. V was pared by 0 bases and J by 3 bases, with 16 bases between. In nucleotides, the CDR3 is TGCGCCAGCAGCTTGGCTTCTCTTACGAGGTTCTACAATGAGCAGTTCTTC. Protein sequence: CASSLASLTRFYNEQFF.

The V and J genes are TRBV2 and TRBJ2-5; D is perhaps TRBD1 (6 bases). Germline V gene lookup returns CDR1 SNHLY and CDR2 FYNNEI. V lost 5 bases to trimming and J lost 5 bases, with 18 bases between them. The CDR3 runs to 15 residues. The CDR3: CASSPTTGGGETQYF. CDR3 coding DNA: TGTGCCAGCAGTCCCACGACTGGGGGCGGGGAGACCCAGTACTTC.

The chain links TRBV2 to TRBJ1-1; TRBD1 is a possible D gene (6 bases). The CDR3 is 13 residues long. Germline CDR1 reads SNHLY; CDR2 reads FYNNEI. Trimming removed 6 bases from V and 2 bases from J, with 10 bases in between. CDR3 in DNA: TGTGCCAGCAGACTACAGGGAAACACTGAAGCTTTCTTT. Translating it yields CASRLQGNTEAFF. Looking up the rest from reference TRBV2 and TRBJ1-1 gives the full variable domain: EPEVTQTPSHQVTQMGQEVILRCVPISNHLYFYWYRQILGQKVEFLVSFYNNEISEKSEIFDDQFSVERPDGSNFTLKIRSTKLEDSAMYFCASRLQGNTEAFFGQGTRLTVV.

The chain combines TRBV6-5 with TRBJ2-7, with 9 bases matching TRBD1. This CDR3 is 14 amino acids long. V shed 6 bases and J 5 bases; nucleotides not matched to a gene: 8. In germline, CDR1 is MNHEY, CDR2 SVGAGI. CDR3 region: CASRSGTGYDEQYF. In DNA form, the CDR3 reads TGTGCCAGCAGATCCGGGACAGGGTACGACGAGCAGTACTTC.

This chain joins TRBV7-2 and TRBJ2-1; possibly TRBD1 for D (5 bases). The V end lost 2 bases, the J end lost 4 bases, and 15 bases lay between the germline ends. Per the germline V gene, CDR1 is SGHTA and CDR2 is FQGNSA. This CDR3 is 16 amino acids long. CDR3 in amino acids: CASSLRVGQGYNEQFF. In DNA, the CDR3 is TGTGCCAGCAGCTTACGTGTGGGGCAGGGATACAATGAGCAGTTCTTC.